Listed here are 7 T cell receptor beta chains from one sample, sequenced in a study of T cell responses to AZD1222 COVID-19 vaccine. Generated by immunoSEQ multiplex PCR, the TCRdb table keeps only in-frame clones and is missing some. This sample has about 170,000 clones, with 90% found just once. This specimen was peripheral blood, taken on day 0 of AZD1222 vaccination. Receptor source: an adult in good health.

The CDR3 sequence is CSAGQGGQEKLFF. Here the CDR3 DNA reads TGTTCTGCGGGTCAGGGAGGTCAAGAAAAACTGTTTTTT. The chain carries TRBV2 and TRBJ1-4; D may be TRBD1 (5 bases). Germline values: CDR1 SNHLY, CDR2 FYNNEI. The CDR3 runs to 13 residues. The entire variable domain, with the rest obtained from reference TRBV2 and TRBJ1-4, is as follows: EPEVTQTPSHQVTQMGQEVILRCVPISNHLYFYWYRQILGQKVEFLVSFYNNEISEKSEIFDDQFSVERPDGSNFTLKIRSTKLEDSAMYFCSAGQGGQEKLFFGSGTQLSVL.

This sequence joins TRBV10-3 and TRBJ1-1; unclear D gene. Germline V CDR1 and CDR2: ENHRY, SYGVKD. Trimming stripped 5 bases from V and 1 base from J, with 14 bases between. CDR3 length: 15 amino acids. The CDR3 region has the DNA TGTGCCATCAGTCCACAAGGGCAGAAGAACACTGAAGCTTTCTTT. Translating gives CAISPQGQKNTEAFF.

The chain couples TRBV3-1 (or the pseudogene TRBV3-2) to TRBJ1-2; 7 positions agree with TRBD1. The J segment lost 1 base and the V segment lost 1 base, leaving 9 bases of the junction unmatched. Per the germline V gene, CDR1 is LGHDT and CDR2 is YNNKEL (reference sequence). The CDR3 is 17 residues long. The DNA of the CDR3 is TGTGCCAGCAGCCAAGCTCCGGGGACAGATTATAACTATGGCTACACCTTC. It specifies CASSQAPGTDYNYGYTF.

This sequence joins TRBV27 and TRBJ1-2, with 8 bases matching TRBD1. CDR1 is MNHEY, CDR2 SMNVEV, per germline (reference sequence). The V segment lost 7 bases and the J segment 4 bases; nucleotides outside the gene matches: 8. The CDR3 covers 14 residues. CDR3 coding DNA: TGTGCCAGCAAAACAACAGGACAGGGCTATGGCTACACCTTC. Translated: CASKTTGQGYGYTF.

CDR3 nucleotide sequence: TGTGCCAGCTCCGAACTACAGGGCACCTATGGCTACACCTTC. Translating it yields CASSELQGTYGYTF. This rearrangement joins TRBV18 to TRBJ1-2, with TRBD1 as a possible D gene (6 bases). V was clipped by 6 bases and J by 4 bases, with 15 bases between them. Germline CDR1 is KGHSH and CDR2 is LQKENI. The CDR3 covers 14 residues.

This rearrangement joins TRBV5-6 to TRBJ1-1; a weak D match, TRBD1 (5 bases). With 0 bases removed from V and 0 bases from J, the gap between germline ends came to 9 bases. Germline assignment: CDR1 SGHDT and CDR2 YYEEEE. CDR3 length: 15 amino acids. The CDR3 sequence is CASSLAGTMNTEAFF. The CDR3, as DNA: TGTGCCAGCAGCTTGGCCGGGACGATGAACACTGAAGCTTTCTTT. The whole variable domain, remainder taken from reference TRBV5-6 and TRBJ1-1, is DAGVTQSPTHLIKTRGQQVTLRCSPKSGHDTVSWYQQALGQGPQFIFQYYEEEERQRGNFPDRFSGHQFPNYSSELNVNALLLGDSALYLCASSLAGTMNTEAFFGQGTRLTVV.

The chain carries TRBV5-1 and TRBJ1-5, with D uncertain. CDR1 and CDR2 (germline): SGHRS, YFSETQ. The CDR3 sequence is 13 residues long. Between the trimmed V and J ends, which lost 4 bases and 2 bases, there was a span of 7 bases. The CDR3 nucleotides are TGCGCCAGCAGCACGGACGGCAATCAGCCCCAGCATTTT. This translates into CASSTDGNQPQHF. Drawing the rest from reference TRBV5-1 and TRBJ1-5, the complete variable domain is KAGVTQTPRYLIKTRGQQVTLSCSPISGHRSVSWYQQTPGQGLQFLFEYFSETQRNKGNFPGRFSGRQFSNSRSEMNVSTLELGDSALYLCASSTDGNQPQHFGDGTRLSIL.